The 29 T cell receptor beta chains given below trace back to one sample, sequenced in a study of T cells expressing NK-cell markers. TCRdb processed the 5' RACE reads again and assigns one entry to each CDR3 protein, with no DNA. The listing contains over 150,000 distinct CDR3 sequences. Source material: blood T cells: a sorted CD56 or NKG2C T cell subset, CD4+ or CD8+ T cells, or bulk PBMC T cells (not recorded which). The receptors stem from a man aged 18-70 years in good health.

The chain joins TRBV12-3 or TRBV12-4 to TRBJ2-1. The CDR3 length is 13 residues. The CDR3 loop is CATVGSSYNEQFF.

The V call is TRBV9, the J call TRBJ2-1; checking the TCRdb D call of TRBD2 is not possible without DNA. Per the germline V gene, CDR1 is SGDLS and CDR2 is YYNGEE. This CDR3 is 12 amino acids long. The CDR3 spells CASSSGGGTLFF.

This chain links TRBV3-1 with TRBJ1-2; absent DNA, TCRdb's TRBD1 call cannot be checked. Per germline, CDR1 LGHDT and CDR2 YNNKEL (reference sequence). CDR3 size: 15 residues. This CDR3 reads CASSHTNGGNYGYTF.

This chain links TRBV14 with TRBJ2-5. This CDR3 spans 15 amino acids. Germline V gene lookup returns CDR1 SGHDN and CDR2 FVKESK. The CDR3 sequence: CASSQEARPQETQYF. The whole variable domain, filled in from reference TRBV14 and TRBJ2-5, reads EAGVTQFPSHSVIEKGQTVTLRCDPISGHDNLYWYRRVMGKEIKFLLHFVKESKQDESGMPNNRFLAERTGGTYSTLKVQPAELEDSGVYFCASSQEARPQETQYFGPGTRLLVL.

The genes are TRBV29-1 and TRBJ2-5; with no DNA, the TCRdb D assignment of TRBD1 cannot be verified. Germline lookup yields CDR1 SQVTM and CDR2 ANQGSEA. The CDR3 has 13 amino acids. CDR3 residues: CSAVGTGALTQYF.

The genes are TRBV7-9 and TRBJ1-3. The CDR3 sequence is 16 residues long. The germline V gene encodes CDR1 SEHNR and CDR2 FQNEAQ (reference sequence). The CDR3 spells CASSFNPRYGRNTIYF.

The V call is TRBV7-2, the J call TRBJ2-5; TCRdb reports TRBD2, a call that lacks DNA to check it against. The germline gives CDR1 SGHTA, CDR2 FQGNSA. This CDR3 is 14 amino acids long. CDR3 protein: CASSLVGTSETQYF.

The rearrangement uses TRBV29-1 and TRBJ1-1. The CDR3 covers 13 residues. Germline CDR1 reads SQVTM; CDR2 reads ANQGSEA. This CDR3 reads CSPVGLMNTEAFF.

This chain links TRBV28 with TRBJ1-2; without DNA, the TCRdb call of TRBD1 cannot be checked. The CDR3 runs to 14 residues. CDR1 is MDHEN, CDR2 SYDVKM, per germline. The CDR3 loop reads CASSLSGTGPGYTF.

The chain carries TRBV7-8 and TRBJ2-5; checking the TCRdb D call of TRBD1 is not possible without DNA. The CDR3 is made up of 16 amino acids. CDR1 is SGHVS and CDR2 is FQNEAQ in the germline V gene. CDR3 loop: CASSLGDREYQETQYF.

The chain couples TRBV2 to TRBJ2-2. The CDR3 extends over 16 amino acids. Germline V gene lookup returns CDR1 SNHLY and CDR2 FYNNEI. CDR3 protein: CASSEARGVGTGELFF.

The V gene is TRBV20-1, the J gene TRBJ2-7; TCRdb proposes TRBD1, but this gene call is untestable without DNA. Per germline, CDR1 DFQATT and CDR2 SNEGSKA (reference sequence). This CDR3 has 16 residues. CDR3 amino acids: CSARDWRTGGSREQYF.

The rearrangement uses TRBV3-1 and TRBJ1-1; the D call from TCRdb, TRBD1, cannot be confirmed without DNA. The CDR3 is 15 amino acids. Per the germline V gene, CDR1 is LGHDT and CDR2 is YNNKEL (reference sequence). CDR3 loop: CASSHVDRGNTEAFF.

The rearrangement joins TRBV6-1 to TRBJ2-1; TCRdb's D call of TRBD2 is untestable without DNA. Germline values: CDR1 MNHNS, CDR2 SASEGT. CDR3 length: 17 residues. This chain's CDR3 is CASSIKNSGDILNEQFF.

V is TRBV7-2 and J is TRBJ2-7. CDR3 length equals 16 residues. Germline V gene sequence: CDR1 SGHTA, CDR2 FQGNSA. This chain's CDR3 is CASSLATSGSSYEQYF.

The CDR3 region is CASSPFVGTGICEQYF. This sequence joins TRBV7-9 and TRBJ2-7; the D gene TCRdb calls, TRBD1, cannot be checked with no DNA. Per germline, CDR1 SEHNR and CDR2 FQNEAQ (reference sequence). CDR3 length: 16 residues.

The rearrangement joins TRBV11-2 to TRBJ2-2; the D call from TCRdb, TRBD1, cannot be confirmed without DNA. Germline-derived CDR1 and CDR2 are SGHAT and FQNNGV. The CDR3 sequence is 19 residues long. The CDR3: CASSLALAGTNANTGELFF.

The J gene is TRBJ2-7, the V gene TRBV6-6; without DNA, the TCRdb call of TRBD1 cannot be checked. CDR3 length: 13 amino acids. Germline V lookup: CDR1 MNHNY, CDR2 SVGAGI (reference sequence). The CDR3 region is CASSQREGVEQYF.

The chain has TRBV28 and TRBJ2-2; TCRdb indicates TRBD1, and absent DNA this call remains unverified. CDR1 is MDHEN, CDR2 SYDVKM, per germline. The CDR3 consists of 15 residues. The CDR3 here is CASSPRVFDTGELFF.

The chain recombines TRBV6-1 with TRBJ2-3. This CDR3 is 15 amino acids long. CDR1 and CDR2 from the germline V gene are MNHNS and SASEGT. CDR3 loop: CASSELGFRTDTQYF.

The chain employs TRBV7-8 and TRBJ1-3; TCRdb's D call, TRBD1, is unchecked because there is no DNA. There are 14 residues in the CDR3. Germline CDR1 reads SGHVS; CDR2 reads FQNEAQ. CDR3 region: CASSQGVSGNTIYF.

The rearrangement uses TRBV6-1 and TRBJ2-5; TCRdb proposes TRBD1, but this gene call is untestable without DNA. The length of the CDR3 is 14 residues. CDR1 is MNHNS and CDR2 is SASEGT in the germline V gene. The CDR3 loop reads CASRATGGGETQYF.

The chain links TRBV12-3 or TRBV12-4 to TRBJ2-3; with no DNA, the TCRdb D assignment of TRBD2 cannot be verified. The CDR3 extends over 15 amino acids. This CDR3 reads CASSLGAGGVDTQYF.

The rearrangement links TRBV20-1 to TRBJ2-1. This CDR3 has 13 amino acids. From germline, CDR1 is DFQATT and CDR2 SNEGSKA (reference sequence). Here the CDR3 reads CSARDPGVNEQFF.

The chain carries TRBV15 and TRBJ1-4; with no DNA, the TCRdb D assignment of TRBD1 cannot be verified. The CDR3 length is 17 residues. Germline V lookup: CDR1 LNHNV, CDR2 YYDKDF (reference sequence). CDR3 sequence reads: CATSRPWTGGSYEKLFF.

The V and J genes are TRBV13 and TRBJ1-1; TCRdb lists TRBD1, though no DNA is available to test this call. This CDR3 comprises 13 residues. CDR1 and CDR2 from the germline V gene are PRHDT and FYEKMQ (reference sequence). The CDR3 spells CASTERGHTEAFF.

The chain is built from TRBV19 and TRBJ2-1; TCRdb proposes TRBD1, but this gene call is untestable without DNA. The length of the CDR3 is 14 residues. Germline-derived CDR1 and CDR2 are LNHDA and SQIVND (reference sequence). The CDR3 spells CASTKGGKYNEQFF.

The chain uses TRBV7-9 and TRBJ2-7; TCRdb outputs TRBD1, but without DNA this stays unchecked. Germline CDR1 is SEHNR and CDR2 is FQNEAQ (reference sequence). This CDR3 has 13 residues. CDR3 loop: CASSPGVGFEQYF.

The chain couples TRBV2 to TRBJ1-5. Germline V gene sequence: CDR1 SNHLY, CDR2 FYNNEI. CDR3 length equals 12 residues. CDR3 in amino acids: CASSGRNQPQHF. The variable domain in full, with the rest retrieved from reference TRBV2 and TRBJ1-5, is EPEVTQTPSHQVTQMGQEVILRCVPISNHLYFYWYRQILGQKVEFLVSFYNNEISEKSEIFDDQFSVERPDGSNFTLKIRSTKLEDSAMYFCASSGRNQPQHFGDGTRLSIL.